These 12 T cell receptor beta chains were all obtained from the same sample, sequenced in a study of OX40 agonist ivuxolimab in advanced cancers. The assay was immunoSEQ multiplex PCR, and TCRdb's table has in-frame clones only and misses some. In the table there are more than 45,000 clones, 65% to 85% of which are singletons. Sequences were derived from CD4+ or CD8+ T cells sorted from blood, sampled in a trial of the OX40 agonist ivuxolimab. These receptors were taken from an adult with an advanced solid tumor such as melanoma, head and neck, liver or kidney cancer.

This clone has more than one count but fewer than ten. The chain employs TRBV4-1 and TRBJ2-3; the D call may be TRBD1 or TRBD2 (5 bases each). This CDR3 contains 13 residues. V was trimmed by 1 base and J by 10 bases, leaving 12 bases between them. CDR1 and CDR2 from the germline V gene are MGHRA and YSYEKL. CDR3 in amino acids: CASSQALGEAQYF. CDR3 in DNA: TGCGCCAGCAGCCAAGCCCTGGGGGAAGCGCAGTATTTT.

The chain couples TRBV7-2 to TRBJ1-5; D call uncertain. V dropped 2 bases and J dropped 3 bases, with 5 bases sitting between them. The CDR3 is 13 amino acids. Germline CDR1 and CDR2: SGHTA and FQGNSA. As DNA, the CDR3 is TGTGCCAGCAGCTTAAGGTACAATCAGCCCCAGCATTTT. This encodes CASSLRYNQPQHF.

The chain carries TRBV28 and TRBJ1-1; D gene ambiguous. The CDR3 sequence is 13 residues long. Germline V gene sequence: CDR1 MDHEN, CDR2 SYDVKM. V lost 4 bases and J 1 base, leaving 7 bases between the germline ends. Here the CDR3 DNA reads TGTGCCAGCAGTTGGGATTCGAACACTGAAGCTTTCTTT. It yields the protein CASSWDSNTEAFF.

The V call is TRBV6-1, the J call TRBJ1-2; 7 bases fit TRBD1. The junction had 5 bases not matched to a gene; V was cut back by 1 base and J by 6 bases. Germline V gene data show CDR1 as MNHNS and CDR2 as SASEGT. The CDR3 totals 14 residues. The CDR3 coding sequence is TGTGCCAGCAGTGAAGACTGGGACAGTAATGGCTACACCTTC. Translated, it gives CASSEDWDSNGYTF.

The chain employs TRBV18 and TRBJ1-6, with D hard to call. This CDR3 region has 15 residues. V lost 6 bases and J 4 bases, leaving 13 bases between the germline ends. The V gene's germline CDR1 is KGHSH and CDR2 LQKENI. The CDR3 DNA reads TGTGCCAGCTCCCAACTAGCCGATTATAATTCACCCCTCCACTTT. Translation gives CASSQLADYNSPLHF.

The CDR3 DNA reads as TGTGCCAGCAGTTCTCTCAGGGGCCTAGGCTATGGCTACACCTTC. It specifies CASSSLRGLGYGYTF. This chain joins TRBV28 and TRBJ1-2, with D perhaps matching TRBD1 (6 bases). CDR1 and CDR2 from the germline V gene are MDHEN and SYDVKM. The CDR3 is 15 amino acids. V was trimmed by 4 bases and J by 4 bases, leaving 16 bases between them.

The rearrangement joins TRBV10-3 to TRBJ1-2, with D perhaps TRBD1 (5 bases). The V gene's germline CDR1 is ENHRY and CDR2 SYGVKD. V was shortened by 10 bases and J by 4 bases, with 16 bases between the two germline ends. This CDR3 comprises 13 residues. The CDR3 region is CATHPTGSYGYTF. DNA of the CDR3: TGTGCCACCCACCCAACAGGATCCTATGGCTACACCTTC.

As regards this clone: Germline is not matched at one junction end, which may reflect a read error. The genes are TRBV7-8 and TRBJ2-7; D remains ambiguous. Looked up from germline, CDR1 is SGHVS and CDR2 is FQNEAQ. The CDR3 has 12 amino acids. The CDR3 sequence: CAGSLGGYEQYF. The CDR3 DNA reads TGTGCCGGCAGCTTAGGCGGCTACGAGCAGTACTTC.

This sequence joins TRBV10-3 and TRBJ2-3, with 11 bases aligning to TRBD2. With 8 bases clipped from V and 6 bases from J, the junction kept 7 bases outside the gene matches. Germline V gene data show CDR1 as ENHRY and CDR2 as SYGVKD. This CDR3 is built from 14 residues. This CDR3 is CAIRGTSGADTQYF. The DNA of the CDR3 is TGTGCCATCCGCGGGACTAGCGGTGCGGATACGCAGTATTTT.

This sequence joins TRBV5-1 and TRBJ1-2, with no clear D. The CDR3 sequence is 12 residues long. Between the trimmed V and J ends, which lost 0 bases and 6 bases, there was a span of 6 bases. CDR1 and CDR2 (germline): SGHRS, YFSETQ. DNA for the CDR3: TGCGCCAGCAGCTTGGGGGTTCATGGCTACACCTTC. Protein product: CASSLGVHGYTF.

CDR3 loop: CASSPRAEAFF. CDR3 DNA: TGTGCCAGCAGCCCCCGGGCCGAAGCTTTCTTT. The chain combines TRBV7-9 with TRBJ1-1, with D unclear. Germline lookup yields CDR1 SEHNR and CDR2 FQNEAQ (reference sequence). Trimming removed 5 bases at V and 8 bases at J, with 9 bases between. This CDR3 contains 11 residues.

The V and J genes are TRBV27 and TRBJ2-6; D gene unclear. Per germline, CDR1 MNHEY and CDR2 SMNVEV (reference sequence). The CDR3 spans 15 residues. V lost 2 bases, J lost 0 bases, and 5 bases lay in between. This CDR3 reads CASSLMGSGANVLTF. The CDR3 nucleotides are TGTGCCAGCAGTTTAATGGGCTCTGGGGCCAACGTCCTGACTTTC. Full variable domain (rest looked up from reference TRBV27 and TRBJ2-6): EAQVTQNPRYLITVTGKKLTVTCSQNMNHEYMSWYRQDPGLGLRQIYYSMNVEVTDKGDVPEGYKVSRKEKRNFPLILESPSPNQTSLYFCASSLMGSGANVLTFGAGSRLTVL.